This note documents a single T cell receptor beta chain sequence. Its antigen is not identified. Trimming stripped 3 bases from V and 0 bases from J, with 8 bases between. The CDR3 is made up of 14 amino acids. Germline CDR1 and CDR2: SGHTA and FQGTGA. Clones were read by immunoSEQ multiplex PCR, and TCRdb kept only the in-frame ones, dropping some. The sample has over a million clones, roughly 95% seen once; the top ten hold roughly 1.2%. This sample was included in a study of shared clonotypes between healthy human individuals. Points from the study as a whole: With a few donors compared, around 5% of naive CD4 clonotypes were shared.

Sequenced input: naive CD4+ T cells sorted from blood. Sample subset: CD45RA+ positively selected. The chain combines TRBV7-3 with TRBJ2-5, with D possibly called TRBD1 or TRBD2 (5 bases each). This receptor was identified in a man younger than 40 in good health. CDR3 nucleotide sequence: TGTGCCAGCAGCTTCCGGGGACACCAAGAGACCCAGTACTTC. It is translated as CASSFRGHQETQYF. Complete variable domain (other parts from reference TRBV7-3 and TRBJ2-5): GAGVSQTPSNKVTEKGKYVELRCDPISGHTALYWYRQSLGQGPEFLIYFQGTGAADDSGLPNDRFFAVRPEGSVSTLKIQRTERGDSAVYLCASSFRGHQETQYFGPGTRLLVL.